These 15 T cell receptor beta chains came from one sample sequenced in a study of T-cell reconstitution after alpha-beta-depleted transplantation in children. A library of TCRbeta sequences, prepared with unique molecular identifiers, was generated. One entry per CDR3 protein, called by TCRdb with MiXCR from the PCR reads. This sample yields 300,000 to 400,000 distinct CDR3 sequences, of which roughly 15% are seen a single time; approximately 4.2% belongs to the top ten. The sample consisted of PBMCs, taken from the stem cell graft. Source of these receptors: a human donor who donated a stem cell graft to a child with Fanconi anemia.

This chain uses TRBV11-1 with TRBJ2-1; 15 nucleotides agree with TRBD2. The J segment lost 0 bases and the V segment lost 5 bases, leaving 8 bases of the junction unmatched. The CDR3 loop spans 19 amino acids. Per the germline V gene, CDR1 is SGHAT and CDR2 is FQDESV (reference sequence). CDR3 residues: CASSAGLAGGPSSYNEQFF. In nucleotides, the CDR3 is TGTGCCAGCAGCGCGGGACTAGCGGGGGGTCCGAGCTCCTACAATGAGCAGTTCTTC.

This chain uses TRBV7-9 with TRBJ2-3; 10 positions match TRBD2. CDR1 is SEHNR and CDR2 is FQNEAQ in the germline V gene (reference sequence). V lost 5 bases, J lost 0 bases, and 5 bases stayed unmatched. This CDR3 contains 16 residues. CDR3 nucleotides: TGTGCCAGCAGCCGACTAGCGGGTCCTAGCACAGATACGCAGTATTTT. It translates to CASSRLAGPSTDTQYF. The whole variable domain, filled in from reference TRBV7-9 and TRBJ2-3, reads DTGVSQNPRHKITKRGQNVTFRCDPISEHNRLYWYRQTLGQGPEFLTYFQNEAQLEKSRLLSDRFSAERPKGSFSTLEIQRTEQGDSAMYLCASSRLAGPSTDTQYFGPGTRLTVL.

There are many counts of this clonotype. The chain recombines TRBV7-8 with TRBJ1-3, with D possibly matching TRBD1 (5 bases). Germline V lookup: CDR1 SGHVS, CDR2 FQNEAQ. This CDR3 spans 14 amino acids. V lost 4 bases to trimming and J lost 3 bases, with 10 bases between them. The CDR3, as DNA: TGTGCCAGCAGCTCTGGGGGGGGTGGAAACACCATATATTTT. This codes for CASSSGGGGNTIYF.

Points on this clonotype: Because the CDR3 is missing its conserved closing phenylalanine or tryptophan, this is likely a read error. The chain carries TRBV12-3 or TRBV12-4 and TRBJ1-1; no reliable D call. CDR3 length: 12 residues. V was cut by 8 bases and J by 0 bases, with 7 bases left in between. The CDR3 DNA reads as TGTGCCAGCCGGCGACTGAACACTGAAGCTTTCCTT. Amino acid sequence: CASRRLNTEAFL.

The chain joins TRBV7-2 to TRBJ1-2; D gene unclear. V lost 4 bases, J lost 5 bases, and 14 bases lay in between. The CDR3 is made up of 14 amino acids. CDR1 and CDR2 (germline): SGHTA, FQGNSA. The CDR3 is CASSYPGTVYGYTF. The DNA for the CDR3 is TGTGCCAGCAGCTATCCCGGTACAGTTTATGGCTACACCTTC. Filled out from reference TRBV7-2 and TRBJ1-2, the complete variable domain reads GAGVSQSPSNKVTEKGKDVELRCDPISGHTALYWYRQSLGQGLEFLIYFQGNSAPDKSGLPSDRFSAERTGGSVSTLTIQRTQQEDSAVYLCASSYPGTVYGYTFGSGTRLTVV.

In its sample, this clonotype was seen many times. The genes are TRBV6-6 and TRBJ2-2; D may correspond to TRBD1 or TRBD2 (5 bases each). Germline assignment: CDR1 MNHNY and CDR2 SVGAGI (reference sequence). The CDR3 is made up of 13 amino acids. The germline V and J ends were trimmed by 11 bases and 2 bases, with 12 bases remaining between them. Here the CDR3 DNA reads TGTGCCGGGTCGGGGACCAACACCGGGGAGCTGTTTTTT. Protein product: CAGSGTNTGELFF.

This clonotype showed up just a few times. J is TRBJ1-1 and V is TRBV9; a possible D gene is TRBD1 (6 bases). V lost 0 bases, J lost 6 bases, and 18 bases lay in between. Germline V gene sequence: CDR1 SGDLS, CDR2 YYNGEE. The CDR3 is 16 amino acids. This CDR3 reads CASSVGDTGVRAEAFF. DNA for the CDR3: TGTGCCAGCAGCGTAGGGGACACAGGCGTACGGGCTGAAGCTTTCTTT.

In nucleotides, the CDR3 is TGTGCCAGCAGCTTATCCGCGGGGGCCTCCTACGAGCAGTACTTC. Translated, it gives CASSLSAGASYEQYF. V usage is TRBV7-9 and J usage is TRBJ2-7, with D maybe TRBD2 (7 bases). Trimming removed 2 bases at V and 0 bases at J, with 11 bases between. The CDR3 has 15 amino acids. CDR1 SEHNR and CDR2 FQNEAQ come from the germline V gene (reference sequence).

The CDR3 nucleotides are TGCGCCAGCAGCTTGGCCCTAGCGGGGGCAAGGAGTGCCGGGGAGCTGTTTTTT. This sequence encodes CASSLALAGARSAGELFF. This chain uses TRBV5-1 with TRBJ2-2; 10 bases fit TRBD2. The CDR3 runs 18 residues. Losses at the gene ends were 0 bases for V and 6 bases for J; bases not matched to a gene: 11. Per the germline V gene, CDR1 is SGHRS and CDR2 is YFSETQ.

The chain employs TRBV4-3 and TRBJ1-1; no firm D call. Germline values: CDR1 LGHNA, CDR2 YSLEER. CDR3 size: 15 residues. The V gene lost 4 bases and the J gene lost 1 base, with 13 bases spanning the gap. The CDR3 reads CASSPQPLGNTEAFF. The CDR3 coding sequence is TGCGCCAGCAGCCCCCAGCCGCTGGGGAACACTGAAGCTTTCTTT.

Remarks on this clonotype: The junction and the germline gene differ at one end; a read error may be behind it. This sequence joins TRBV13 and TRBJ1-2; perhaps TRBD1 as D (6 bases). This CDR3 region has 15 residues. Germline V CDR1 and CDR2: PRHDT, FYEKMQ (reference sequence). The CDR3 region has the DNA TGTGCCAGCACCTTAGGGGGGGCCTCAAACTATGGCTACACCTTC. As protein: CASTLGGASNYGYTF.

The gene calls are TRBV9 and TRBJ2-3; 9 bases fit TRBD2. The CDR3 has 20 residues. CDR1 and CDR2 from the germline V gene are SGDLS and YYNGEE. V lost 0 bases, J lost 5 bases, and 19 bases stayed unmatched. CDR3 in DNA: TGTGCCAGCAGCGTAGATTCGCGGATTGGGGCGGGGGGGCCAATAGATACGCAGTATTTT. Its protein product is CASSVDSRIGAGGPIDTQYF.

The chain combines TRBV30 with TRBJ2-3; no clear D gene. This CDR3 is 13 amino acids long. Trimming pared 0 bases from V and 2 bases from J, leaving 6 bases between. The V gene's germline CDR1 is GTSNPN and CDR2 SVGIG (reference sequence). As DNA, the CDR3 is TGTGCCTGGAGTGTAGGAAACACAGATACGCAGTATTTT. It translates to CAWSVGNTDTQYF.

This clonotype showed up just a few times. V and J are TRBV7-8 and TRBJ2-7; TRBD2 aligns across 12 bases. This CDR3 spans 16 amino acids. Germline CDR1 SGHVS, CDR2 FQNEAQ. V shed 5 bases, J shed 4 bases, and the junction held 9 bases outside the gene matches. Here the CDR3 reads CASSPQLAGGPYEQYF. CDR3 DNA sequence: TGTGCCAGCAGCCCCCAACTAGCGGGGGGCCCATACGAGCAGTACTTC.

The chain carries TRBV30 and TRBJ2-2, with a tentative D call TRBD1 (6 bases). Trimming left V 4 bases short and J 1 base short, with 16 bases between. Germline CDR1 reads GTSNPN; CDR2 reads SVGIG (reference sequence). This CDR3 comprises 16 residues. The DNA for the CDR3 is TGTGCCTGGAAAGACTCCGGGACAAAGAACACCGGGGAGCTGTTTTTT. It specifies CAWKDSGTKNTGELFF.